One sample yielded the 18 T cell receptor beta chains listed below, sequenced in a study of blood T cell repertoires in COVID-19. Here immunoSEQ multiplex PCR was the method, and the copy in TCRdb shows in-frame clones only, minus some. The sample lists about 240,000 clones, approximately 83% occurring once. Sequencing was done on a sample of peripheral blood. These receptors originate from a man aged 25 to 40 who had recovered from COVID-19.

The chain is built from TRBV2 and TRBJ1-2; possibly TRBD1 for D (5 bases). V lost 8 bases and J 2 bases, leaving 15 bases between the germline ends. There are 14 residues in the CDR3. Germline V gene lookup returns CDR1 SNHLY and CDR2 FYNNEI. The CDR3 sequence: CASEDTGLNYGYTF. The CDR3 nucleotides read TGTGCCAGCGAGGATACAGGATTGAACTATGGCTACACCTTC. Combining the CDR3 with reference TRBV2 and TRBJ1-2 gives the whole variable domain EPEVTQTPSHQVTQMGQEVILRCVPISNHLYFYWYRQILGQKVEFLVSFYNNEISEKSEIFDDQFSVERPDGSNFTLKIRSTKLEDSAMYFCASEDTGLNYGYTFGSGTRLTVV.

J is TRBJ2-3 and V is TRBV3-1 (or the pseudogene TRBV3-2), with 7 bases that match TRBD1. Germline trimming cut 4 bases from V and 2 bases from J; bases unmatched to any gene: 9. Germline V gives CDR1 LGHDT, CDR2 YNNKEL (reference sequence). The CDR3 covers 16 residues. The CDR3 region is CASSPRGGQNTDTQYF. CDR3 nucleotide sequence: TGTGCCAGCAGCCCCAGAGGGGGACAGAACACAGATACGCAGTATTTT.

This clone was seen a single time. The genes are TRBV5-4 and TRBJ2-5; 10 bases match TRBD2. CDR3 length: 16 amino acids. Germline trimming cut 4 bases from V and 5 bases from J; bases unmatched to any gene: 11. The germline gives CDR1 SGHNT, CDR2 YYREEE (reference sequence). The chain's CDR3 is CASSPPPLAGRETQYF. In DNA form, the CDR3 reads TGTGCCAGCAGCCCCCCCCCACTAGCGGGGCGGGAGACCCAGTACTTC.

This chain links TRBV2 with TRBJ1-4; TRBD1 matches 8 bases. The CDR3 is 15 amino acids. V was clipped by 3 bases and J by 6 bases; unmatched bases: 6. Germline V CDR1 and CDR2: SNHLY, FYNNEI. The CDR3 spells CASSDRGQRYEKLFF. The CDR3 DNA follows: TGTGCCAGCAGTGACAGGGGGCAGCGTTATGAAAAACTGTTTTTT.

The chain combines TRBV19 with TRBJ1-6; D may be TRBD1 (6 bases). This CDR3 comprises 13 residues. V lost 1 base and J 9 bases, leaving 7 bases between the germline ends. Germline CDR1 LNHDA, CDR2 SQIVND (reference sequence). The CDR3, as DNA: TGTGCCAGTAGTATAGTAGGGGGTTCACCCCTCCACTTT. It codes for CASSIVGGSPLHF.

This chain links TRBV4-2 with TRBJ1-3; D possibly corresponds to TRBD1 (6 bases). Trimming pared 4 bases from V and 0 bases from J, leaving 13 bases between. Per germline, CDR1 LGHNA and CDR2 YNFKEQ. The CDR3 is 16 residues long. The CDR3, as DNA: TGTGCCAGCAGCCCAACCGACAGGCACTCTGGAAACACCATATATTTT. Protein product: CASSPTDRHSGNTIYF.

The CDR3 loop reads CSVESLGRILAKGYTF. DNA for the CDR3: TGCAGCGTTGAATCACTAGGGAGGATCCTTGCGAAGGGCTACACCTTC. The rearrangement links TRBV29-1 to TRBJ1-2; no reliable D call. Germline V lookup: CDR1 SQVTM, CDR2 ANQGSEA. CDR3 size: 16 residues. Trimming stripped 2 bases from V and 8 bases from J, with 24 bases between.

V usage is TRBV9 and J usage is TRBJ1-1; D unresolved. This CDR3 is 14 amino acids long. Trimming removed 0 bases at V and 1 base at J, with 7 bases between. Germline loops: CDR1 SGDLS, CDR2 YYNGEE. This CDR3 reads CASSVGTGNTEAFF. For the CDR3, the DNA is TGTGCCAGCAGCGTAGGTACGGGGAACACTGAAGCTTTCTTT.

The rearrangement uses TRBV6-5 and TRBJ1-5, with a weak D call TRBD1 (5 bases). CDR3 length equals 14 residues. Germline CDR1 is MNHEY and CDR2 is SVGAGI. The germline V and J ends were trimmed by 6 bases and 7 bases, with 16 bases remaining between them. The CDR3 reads CASSRWGVGQPQHF. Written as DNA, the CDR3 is TGTGCCAGCAGCCGTTGGGGGGTCGGGCAGCCCCAGCATTTT.

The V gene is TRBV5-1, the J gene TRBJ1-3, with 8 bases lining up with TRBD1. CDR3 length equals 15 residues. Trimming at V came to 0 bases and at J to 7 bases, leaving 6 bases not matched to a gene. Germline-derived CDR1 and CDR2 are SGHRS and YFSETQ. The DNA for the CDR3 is TGCGCCAGCAGCTTGGGAGGACAGGGTGGTAACACCATATATTTT. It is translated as CASSLGGQGGNTIYF.

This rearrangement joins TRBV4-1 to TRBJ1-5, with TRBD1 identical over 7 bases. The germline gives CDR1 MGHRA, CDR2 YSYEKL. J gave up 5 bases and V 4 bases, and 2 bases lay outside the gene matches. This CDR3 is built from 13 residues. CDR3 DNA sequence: TGCGCCAGCAGCCGCCAGGGGGATCAGCCCCAGCATTTT. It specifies CASSRQGDQPQHF.

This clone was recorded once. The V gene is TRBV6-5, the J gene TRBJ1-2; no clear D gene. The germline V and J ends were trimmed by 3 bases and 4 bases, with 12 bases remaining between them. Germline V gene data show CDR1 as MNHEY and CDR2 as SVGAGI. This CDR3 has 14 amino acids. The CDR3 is CASSYGEWGYGYTF. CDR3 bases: TGTGCCAGCAGTTATGGGGAGTGGGGCTATGGCTACACCTTC.

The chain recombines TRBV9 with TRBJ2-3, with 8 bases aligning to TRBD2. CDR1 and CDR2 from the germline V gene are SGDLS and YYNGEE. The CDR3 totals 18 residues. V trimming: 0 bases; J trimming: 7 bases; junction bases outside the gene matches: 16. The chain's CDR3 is CASSVGIGAGGLPYTQYF. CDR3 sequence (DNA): TGTGCCAGCAGCGTAGGAATCGGGGCGGGGGGACTTCCCTATACGCAGTATTTT.

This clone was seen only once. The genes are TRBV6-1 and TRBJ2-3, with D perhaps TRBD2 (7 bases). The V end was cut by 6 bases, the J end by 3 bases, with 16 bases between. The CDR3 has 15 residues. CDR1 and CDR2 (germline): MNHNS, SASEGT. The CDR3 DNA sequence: TGTGCCAGCAGCAATGAGGGGGGGGTGACAGATACGCAGTATTTT. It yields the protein CASSNEGGVTDTQYF.

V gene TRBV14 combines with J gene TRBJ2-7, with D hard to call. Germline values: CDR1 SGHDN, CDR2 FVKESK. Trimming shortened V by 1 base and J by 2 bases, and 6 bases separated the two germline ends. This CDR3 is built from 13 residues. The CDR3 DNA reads TGTGCCAGCAGCCAAGTCGGTACCTACGAGCAGTACTTC. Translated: CASSQVGTYEQYF.

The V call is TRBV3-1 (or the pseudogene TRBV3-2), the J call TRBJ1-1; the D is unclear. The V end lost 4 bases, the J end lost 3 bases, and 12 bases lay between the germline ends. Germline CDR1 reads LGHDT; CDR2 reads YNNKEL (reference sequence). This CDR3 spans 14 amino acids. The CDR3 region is CASSLDFADTEAFF. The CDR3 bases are TGTGCCAGCAGCCTGGACTTCGCGGACACTGAAGCTTTCTTT.

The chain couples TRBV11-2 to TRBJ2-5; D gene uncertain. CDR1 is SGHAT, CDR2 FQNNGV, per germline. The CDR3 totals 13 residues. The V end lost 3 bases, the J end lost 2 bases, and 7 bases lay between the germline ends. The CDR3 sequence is CASSFGSQETQYF. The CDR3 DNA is TGTGCCAGCAGCTTCGGTTCACAAGAGACCCAGTACTTC. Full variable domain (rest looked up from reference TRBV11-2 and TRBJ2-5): EAGVAQSPRYKIIEKRQSVAFWCNPISGHATLYWYQQILGQGPKLLIQFQNNGVVDDSQLPKDRFSAERLKGVDSTLKIQPAKLEDSAVYLCASSFGSQETQYFGPGTRLLVL.

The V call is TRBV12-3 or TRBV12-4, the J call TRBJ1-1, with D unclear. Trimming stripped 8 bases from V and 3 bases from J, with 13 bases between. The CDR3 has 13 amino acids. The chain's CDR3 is CASRRFGDTEAFF. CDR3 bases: TGTGCCAGCCGCCGTTTCGGGGACACTGAAGCTTTCTTT.